This TCR beta chain is from a study of blood T cell repertoires in COVID-19. Trimming took off 1 base at V and 3 bases at J, with 4 bases between the two ends. CDR1 is SGHDT and CDR2 is YYEEEE in the germline V gene. The CDR3 loop spans 12 amino acids. Repertoires were generated with immunoSEQ multiplex PCR, while TCRdb's copy carries only in-frame clones and drops some. The repertoire holds roughly 220,000 clones, with roughly 84% as singletons. This receptor was identified in a man aged 30-40 years with active or convalescent COVID-19. This chain links TRBV5-6 with TRBJ1-1; D not resolved. Sequenced: peripheral blood. This chain's CDR3 is CASSLRDTEAFF. Written as DNA, the CDR3 is TGTGCCAGCAGCTTGAGAGACACTGAAGCTTTCTTT.